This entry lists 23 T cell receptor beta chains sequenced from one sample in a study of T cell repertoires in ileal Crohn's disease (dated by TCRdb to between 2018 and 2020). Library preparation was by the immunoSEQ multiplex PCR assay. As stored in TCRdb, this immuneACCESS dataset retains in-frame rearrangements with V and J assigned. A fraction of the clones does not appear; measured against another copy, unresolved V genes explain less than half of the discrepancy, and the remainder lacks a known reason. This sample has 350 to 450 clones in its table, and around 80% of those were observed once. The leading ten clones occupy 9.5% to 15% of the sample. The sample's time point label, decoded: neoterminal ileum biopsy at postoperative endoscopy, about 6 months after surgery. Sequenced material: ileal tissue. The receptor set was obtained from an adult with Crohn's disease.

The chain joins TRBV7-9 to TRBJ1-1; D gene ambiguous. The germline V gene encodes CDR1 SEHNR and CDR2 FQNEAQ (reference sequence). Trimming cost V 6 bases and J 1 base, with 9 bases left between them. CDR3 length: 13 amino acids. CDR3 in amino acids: CASRSSGNTEAFF. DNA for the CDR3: TGTGCCAGCAGGTCCTCGGGGAACACTGAAGCTTTCTTT.

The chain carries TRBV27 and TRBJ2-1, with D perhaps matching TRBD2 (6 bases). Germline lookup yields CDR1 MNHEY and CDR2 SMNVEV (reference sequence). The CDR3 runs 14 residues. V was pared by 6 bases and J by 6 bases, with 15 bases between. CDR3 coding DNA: TGTGCCAGCAGAACTTTAGCCGGGAGCAATGAGCAGTTCTTC. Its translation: CASRTLAGSNEQFF.

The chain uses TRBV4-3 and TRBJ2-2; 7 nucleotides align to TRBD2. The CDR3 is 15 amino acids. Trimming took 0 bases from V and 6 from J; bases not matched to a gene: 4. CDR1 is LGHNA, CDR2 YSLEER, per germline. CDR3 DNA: TGCGCCAGCAGCCAAGATTGGACTAGTCCCGGGGAGCTGTTTTTT. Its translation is CASSQDWTSPGELFF.

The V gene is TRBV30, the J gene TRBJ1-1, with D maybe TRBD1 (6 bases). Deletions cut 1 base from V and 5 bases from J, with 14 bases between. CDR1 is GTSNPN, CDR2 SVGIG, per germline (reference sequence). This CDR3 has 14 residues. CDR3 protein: CAWSAGRGWTEAFF. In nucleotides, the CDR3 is TGTGCCTGGAGTGCAGGCAGGGGATGGACTGAAGCTTTCTTT.

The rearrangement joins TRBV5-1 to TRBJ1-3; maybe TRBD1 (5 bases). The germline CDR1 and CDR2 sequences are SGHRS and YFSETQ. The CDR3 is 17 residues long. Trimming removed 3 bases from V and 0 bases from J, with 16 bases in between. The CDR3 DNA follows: TGCGCCAGCAGCTCCGGGACGAATAACCTCTCTGGAAACACCATATATTTT. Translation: CASSSGTNNLSGNTIYF.

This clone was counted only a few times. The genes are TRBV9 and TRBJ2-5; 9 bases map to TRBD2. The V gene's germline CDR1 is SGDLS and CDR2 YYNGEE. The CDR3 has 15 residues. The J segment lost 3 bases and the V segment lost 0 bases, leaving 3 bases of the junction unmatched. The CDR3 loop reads CASSVDGGREETQYF. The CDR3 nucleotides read TGTGCCAGCAGCGTAGATGGCGGGAGGGAAGAGACCCAGTACTTC. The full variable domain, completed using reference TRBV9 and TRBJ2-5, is DSGVTQTPKHLITATGQRVTLRCSPRSGDLSVYWYQQSLDQGLQFLIQYYNGEERAKGNILERFSAQQFPDLHSELNLSSLELGDSALYFCASSVDGGREETQYFGPGTRLLVL.

CDR3 sequence: CASSYGRGGHNEQFF. CDR3 nucleotides: TGTGCCAGCAGTTACGGTAGGGGAGGACACAATGAGCAGTTCTTC. V gene TRBV6-5 combines with J gene TRBJ2-1; TRBD2 is a possible D gene (6 bases). V was shortened by 2 bases and J by 5 bases, with 13 bases between the two germline ends. The CDR3 spans 15 residues. Germline V CDR1 and CDR2: MNHEY, SVGAGI.

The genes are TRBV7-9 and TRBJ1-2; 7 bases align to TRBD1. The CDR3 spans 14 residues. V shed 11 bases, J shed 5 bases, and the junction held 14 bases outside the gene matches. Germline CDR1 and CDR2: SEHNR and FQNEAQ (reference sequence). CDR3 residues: CALTGSAAGYGYTF. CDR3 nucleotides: TGTGCCCTGACAGGGAGTGCGGCGGGATATGGCTACACCTTC.

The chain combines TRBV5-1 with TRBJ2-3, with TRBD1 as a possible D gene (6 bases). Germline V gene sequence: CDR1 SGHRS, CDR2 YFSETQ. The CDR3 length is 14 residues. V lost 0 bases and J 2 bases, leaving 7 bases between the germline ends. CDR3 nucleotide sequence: TGCGCCAGCAGCTTGGGACAGGTCACAGATACGCAGTATTTT. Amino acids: CASSLGQVTDTQYF.

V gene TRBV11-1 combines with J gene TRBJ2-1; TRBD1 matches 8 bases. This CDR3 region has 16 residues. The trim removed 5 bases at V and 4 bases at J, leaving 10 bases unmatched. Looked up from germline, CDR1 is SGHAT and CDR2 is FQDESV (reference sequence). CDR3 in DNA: TGTGCCAGCAGCCCCTTATGGACAGGGATTTACAATGAGCAGTTCTTC. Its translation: CASSPLWTGIYNEQFF.

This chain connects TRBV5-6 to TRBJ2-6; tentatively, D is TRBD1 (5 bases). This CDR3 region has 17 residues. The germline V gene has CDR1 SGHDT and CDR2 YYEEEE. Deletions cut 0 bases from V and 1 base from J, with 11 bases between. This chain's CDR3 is CASSLVGARSGANVLTF. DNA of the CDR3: TGTGCCAGCAGCTTGGTAGGGGCGCGGTCTGGGGCCAACGTCCTGACTTTC.

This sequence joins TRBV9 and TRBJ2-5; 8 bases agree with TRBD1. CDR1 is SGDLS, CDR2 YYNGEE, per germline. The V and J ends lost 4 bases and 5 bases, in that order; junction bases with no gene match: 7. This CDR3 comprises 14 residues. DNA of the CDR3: TGTGCCAGCAGCACAGGGGGAACCTCGGAGACCCAGTACTTC. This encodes CASSTGGTSETQYF.

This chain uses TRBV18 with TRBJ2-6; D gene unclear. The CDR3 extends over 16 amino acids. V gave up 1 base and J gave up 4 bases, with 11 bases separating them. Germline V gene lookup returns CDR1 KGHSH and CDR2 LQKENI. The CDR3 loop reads CASSPRLGLGANVLTF. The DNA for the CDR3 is TGTGCCAGCTCACCACGCTTGGGGTTAGGGGCCAACGTCCTGACTTTC.

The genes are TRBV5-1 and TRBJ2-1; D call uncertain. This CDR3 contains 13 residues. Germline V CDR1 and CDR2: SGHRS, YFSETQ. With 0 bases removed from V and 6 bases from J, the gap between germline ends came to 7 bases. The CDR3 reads CASSLGLGNEQFF. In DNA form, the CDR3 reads TGCGCCAGCAGCTTGGGGCTAGGCAATGAGCAGTTCTTC.

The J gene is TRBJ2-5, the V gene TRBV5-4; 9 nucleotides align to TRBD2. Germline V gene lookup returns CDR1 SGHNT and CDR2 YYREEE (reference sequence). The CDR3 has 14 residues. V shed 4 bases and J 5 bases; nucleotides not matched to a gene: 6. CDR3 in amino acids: CASSPIAGAETQYF. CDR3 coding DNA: TGTGCCAGCAGCCCAATAGCGGGAGCGGAGACCCAGTACTTC.

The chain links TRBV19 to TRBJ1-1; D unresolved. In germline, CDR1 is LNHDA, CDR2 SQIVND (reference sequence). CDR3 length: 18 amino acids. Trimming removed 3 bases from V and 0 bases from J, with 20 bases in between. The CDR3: CASSIKGRARNLNTEAFF. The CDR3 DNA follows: TGTGCCAGTAGTATCAAGGGAAGGGCTCGGAATTTGAACACTGAAGCTTTCTTT.

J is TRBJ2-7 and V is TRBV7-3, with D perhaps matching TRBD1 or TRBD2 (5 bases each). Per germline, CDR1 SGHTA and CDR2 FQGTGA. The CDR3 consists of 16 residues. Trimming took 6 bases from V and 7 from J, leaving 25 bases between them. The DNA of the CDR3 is TGTGCCAGCAGTCCTAAAACCGGGACCCTAGCCGGGGAGCAGTACTTC. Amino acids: CASSPKTGTLAGEQYF.

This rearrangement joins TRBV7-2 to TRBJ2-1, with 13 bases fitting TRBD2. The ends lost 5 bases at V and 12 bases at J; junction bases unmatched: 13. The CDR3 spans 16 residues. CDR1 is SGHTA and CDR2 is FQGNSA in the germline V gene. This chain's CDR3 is CASSPTSGRALYGQFF. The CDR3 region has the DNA TGTGCCAGCAGCCCCACTAGCGGGAGGGCCCTTTATGGGCAGTTCTTC. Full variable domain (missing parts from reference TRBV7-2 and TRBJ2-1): GAGVSQSPSNKVTEKGKDVELRCDPISGHTALYWYRQSLGQGLEFLIYFQGNSAPDKSGLPSDRFSAERTGGSVSTLTIQRTQQEDSAVYLCASSPTSGRALYGQFFGPGTRLTVL.

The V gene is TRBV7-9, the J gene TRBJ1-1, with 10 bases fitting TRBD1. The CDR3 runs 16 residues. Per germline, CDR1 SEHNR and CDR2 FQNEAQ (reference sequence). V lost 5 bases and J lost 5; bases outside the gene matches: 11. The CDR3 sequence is CASSHNRDRGKTEAFF. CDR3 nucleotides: TGTGCCAGCAGCCATAACCGGGACAGGGGTAAGACTGAAGCTTTCTTT.

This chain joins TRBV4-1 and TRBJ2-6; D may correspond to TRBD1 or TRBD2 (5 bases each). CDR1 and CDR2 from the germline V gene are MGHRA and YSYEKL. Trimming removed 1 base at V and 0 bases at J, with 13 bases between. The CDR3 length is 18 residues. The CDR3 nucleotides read TGCGCCAGCAGCCAAGTTGGGGGAGTCCCCTCTGGGGCCAACGTCCTGACTTTC. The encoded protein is CASSQVGGVPSGANVLTF.

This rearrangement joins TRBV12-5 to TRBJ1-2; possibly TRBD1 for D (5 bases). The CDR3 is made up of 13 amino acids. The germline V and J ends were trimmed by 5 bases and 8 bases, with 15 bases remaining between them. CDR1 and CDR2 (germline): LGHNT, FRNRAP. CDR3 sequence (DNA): TGTGCTAGTGGTCTCGGGGCCGGCTGGGGCTACACCTTC. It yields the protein CASGLGAGWGYTF. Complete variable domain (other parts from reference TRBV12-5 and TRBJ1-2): DARVTQTPRHKVTEMGQEVTMRCQPILGHNTVFWYRQTMMQGLELLAYFRNRAPLDDSGMPKDRFSAEMPDATLATLKIQPSEPRDSAVYFCASGLGAGWGYTFGSGTRLTVV.

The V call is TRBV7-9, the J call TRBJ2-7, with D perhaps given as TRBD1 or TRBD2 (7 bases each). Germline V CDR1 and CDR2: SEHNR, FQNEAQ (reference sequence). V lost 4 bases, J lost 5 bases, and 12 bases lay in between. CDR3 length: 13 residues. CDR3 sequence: CASSSGGAHEQYF. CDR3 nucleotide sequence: TGTGCCAGCAGCTCAGGGGGGGCCCACGAGCAGTACTTC.

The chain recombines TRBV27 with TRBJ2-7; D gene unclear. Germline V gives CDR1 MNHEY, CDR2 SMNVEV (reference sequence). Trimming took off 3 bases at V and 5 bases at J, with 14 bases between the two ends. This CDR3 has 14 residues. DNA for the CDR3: TGTGCCAGCAGTTTTGTGAATAGCTGGCACGAGCAGTACTTC. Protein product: CASSFVNSWHEQYF.